The rows below give T cell receptor beta chains drawn from one sample of a study of T cells in localized non-small cell lung cancer. Measured with immunoSEQ multiplex PCR; TCRdb has only the in-frame clones, and not every one. The sample lists 13,000 or so clones, over 65% occurring once. The source was peripheral blood, collected before any cancer treatment. The source of these receptors is a male donor at least 60 years old with stage I squamous cell lung carcinoma. The CDR3 runs from the conserved cysteine through the conserved F or W. A D gene is named only where the DNA matches it firmly. Not every row has a clone size; where given, it reads once, few, many or a size class.

TRBV5-6	NA	TRBJ1-1	TRBD1	TGTGCCAGCAGCTTGGCGGGGGACAGGCCTAAACTCATGACCACTGAAGCTTTCTTT	CASSLAGDRPKLMTTEAFF
TRBV25-1	NA	TRBJ1-4	NA	TGTGCCAGCAGTGAACGAGGGGGGTATTATGCAACTAATGAAAAACTGTTTTTT	CASSERGGYYATNEKLFF
TRBV7-9	NA	TRBJ2-6	NA	TGTGCCAGCAGCCCGGGCGAGGGGTTTGGGGCCAACGTCCTGACTTTC	CASSPGEGFGANVLTF
TRBV29-1	NA	TRBJ2-7	TRBD2	TGCAGCGTTGAGGTCGGCGGGAGGCCTGGTGGCGAGCAGTACTTC	CSVEVGGRPGGEQYF
TRBV7-9	few	TRBJ2-7	NA	TGTGCCAGCAGCTCGCCGGGATCCTTATCCTACGAGCAGTACTTC	CASSSPGSLSYEQYF
TRBV4-1	NA	TRBJ1-2	NA	TGCGCCAGCAGCCAAGAAGACTATGGCTACACCTTC	CASSQEDYGYTF
TRBV5-4	NA	TRBJ2-1	NA	TGTGCCAGCAGCTTGGCCAGCAGCTCCTACAATGAGCAGTTCTTC	CASSLASSSYNEQFF
TRBV11-3	NA	TRBJ2-1	NA	TGTGCCAGCAGCTTATTAGATGAGCAGTTCTTC	CASSLLDEQFF
TRBV18	NA	TRBJ1-1	NA	TGTGCCAGCTTACGGGGAGCAATGAACACTGAAGCTTTCTTT	CASLRGAMNTEAFF
TRBV2	NA	TRBJ1-5	NA	TGTGCCAGCAGTGAAGCCCCGCAGCCCCAGCATTTT	CASSEAPQPQHF
TRBV27	NA	TRBJ2-7	TRBD1	TGTGCCAGCAGTCTATACATACCGGGACAGGGGAAAGGAGGGCAGTACTTC	CASSLYIPGQGKGGQYF
TRBV30	NA	TRBJ1-4	NA	TGTGCCTGGAGTGTACACCAGAATGAAAAACTGTTTTTT	CAWSVHQNEKLFF
TRBV5-4	NA	TRBJ1-2	NA	TGTGCCAGCAGCTTGCAACAGGGAACTAACTATGGCTACACCTTC	CASSLQQGTNYGYTF
TRBV9	once	TRBJ2-1	TRBD2	TGTGCCAGCAGCGCTCTAGCGGGAGTGTCGAGCGAGCAGTTCTTC	CASSALAGVSSEQFF
TRBV27	NA	TRBJ1-3	NA	TGTGCCAGCACCTCCCACCTTGGAAACACCATATATTTT	CASTSHLGNTIYF
TRBV18	few	TRBJ2-3	NA	TGTGCCAGCTCACGCGAAACAGATACGCAGTATTTT	CASSRETDTQYF
TRBV6-5	NA	TRBJ2-7	TRBD2	TGTGCCAGCAGATTTGAGGGCGGGAGCTCCTACGAGCAGTACTTC	CASRFEGGSSYEQYF
TRBV10-3	NA	TRBJ2-7	TRBD1	TGTGCCATCAGTGCCTCCGAGACAGGGTGGTACGAGCAGTACTTC	CAISASETGWYEQYF